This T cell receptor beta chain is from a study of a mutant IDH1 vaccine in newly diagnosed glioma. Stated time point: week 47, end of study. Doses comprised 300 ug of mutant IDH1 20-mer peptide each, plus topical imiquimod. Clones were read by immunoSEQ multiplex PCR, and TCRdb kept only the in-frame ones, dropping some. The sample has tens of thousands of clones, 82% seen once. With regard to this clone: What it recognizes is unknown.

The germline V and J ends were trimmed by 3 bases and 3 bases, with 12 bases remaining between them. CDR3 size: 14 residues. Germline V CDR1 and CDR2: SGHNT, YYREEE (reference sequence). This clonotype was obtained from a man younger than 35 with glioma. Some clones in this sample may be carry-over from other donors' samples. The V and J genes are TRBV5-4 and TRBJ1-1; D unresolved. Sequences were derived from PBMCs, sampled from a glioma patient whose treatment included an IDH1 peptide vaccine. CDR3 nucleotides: TGTGCCAGCAGCTGGAGGGATCGGGACACTGAAGCTTTCTTT. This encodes CASSWRDRDTEAFF.